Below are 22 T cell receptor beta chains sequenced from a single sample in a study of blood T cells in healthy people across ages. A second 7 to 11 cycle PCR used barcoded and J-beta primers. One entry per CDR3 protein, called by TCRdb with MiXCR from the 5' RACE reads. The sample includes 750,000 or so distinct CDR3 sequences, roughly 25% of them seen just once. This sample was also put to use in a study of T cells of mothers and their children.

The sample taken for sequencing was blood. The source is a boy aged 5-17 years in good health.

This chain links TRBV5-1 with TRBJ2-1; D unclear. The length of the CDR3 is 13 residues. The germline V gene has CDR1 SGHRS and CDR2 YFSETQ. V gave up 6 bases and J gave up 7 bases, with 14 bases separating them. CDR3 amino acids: CASMEFSGNEQFF. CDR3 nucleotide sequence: TGCGCCAGCATGGAATTCTCCGGGAATGAGCAGTTCTTC.

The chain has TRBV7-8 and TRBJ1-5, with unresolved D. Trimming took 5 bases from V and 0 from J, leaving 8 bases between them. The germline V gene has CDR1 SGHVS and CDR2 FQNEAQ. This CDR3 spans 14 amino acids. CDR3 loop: CASSPLFSNQPQHF. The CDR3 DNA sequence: TGTGCCAGCAGCCCCCTTTTTAGCAATCAGCCCCAGCATTTT. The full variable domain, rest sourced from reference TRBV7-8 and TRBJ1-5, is GAGVSQSPRYKVAKRGQDVALRCDPISGHVSLFWYQQALGQGPEFLTYFQNEAQLDKSGLPSDRFFAERPEGSVSTLKIQRTQQEDSAVYLCASSPLFSNQPQHFGDGTRLSIL.

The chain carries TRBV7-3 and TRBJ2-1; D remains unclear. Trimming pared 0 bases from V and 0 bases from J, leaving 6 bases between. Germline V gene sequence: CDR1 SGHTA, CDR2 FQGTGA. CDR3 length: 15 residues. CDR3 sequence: CASSLTLFSYNEQFF. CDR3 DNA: TGTGCCAGCAGCTTAACTCTATTCTCCTACAATGAGCAGTTCTTC.

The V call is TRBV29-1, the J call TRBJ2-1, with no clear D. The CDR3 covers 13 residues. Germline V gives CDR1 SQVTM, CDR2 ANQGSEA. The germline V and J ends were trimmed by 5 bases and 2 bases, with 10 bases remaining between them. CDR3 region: CSVTGVPYNEQFF. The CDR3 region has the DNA TGCAGCGTTACTGGGGTTCCCTACAATGAGCAGTTCTTC.

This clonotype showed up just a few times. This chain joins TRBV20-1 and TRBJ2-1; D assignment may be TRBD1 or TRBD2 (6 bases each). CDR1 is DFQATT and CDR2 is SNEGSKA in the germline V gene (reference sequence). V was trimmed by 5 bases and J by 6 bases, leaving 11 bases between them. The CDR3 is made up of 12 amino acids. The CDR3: CSALPGANEQFF. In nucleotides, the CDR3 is TGCAGTGCTCTACCGGGGGCCAATGAGCAGTTCTTC.

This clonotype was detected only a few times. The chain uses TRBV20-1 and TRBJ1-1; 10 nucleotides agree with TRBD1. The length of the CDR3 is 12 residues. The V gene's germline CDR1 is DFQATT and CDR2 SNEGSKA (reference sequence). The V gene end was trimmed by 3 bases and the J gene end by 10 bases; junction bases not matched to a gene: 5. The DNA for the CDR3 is TGCAGTGCTAGCGGGACAGGGGTAACAGCTTTCTTT. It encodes CSASGTGVTAFF.

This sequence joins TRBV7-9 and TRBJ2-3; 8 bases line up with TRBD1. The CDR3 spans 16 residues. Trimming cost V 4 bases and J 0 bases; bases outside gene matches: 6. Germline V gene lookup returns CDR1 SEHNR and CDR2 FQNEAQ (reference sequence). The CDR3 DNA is TGTGCCAGCAGCTCCGGACAGGGTCCTAGCACAGATACGCAGTATTTT. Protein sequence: CASSSGQGPSTDTQYF.

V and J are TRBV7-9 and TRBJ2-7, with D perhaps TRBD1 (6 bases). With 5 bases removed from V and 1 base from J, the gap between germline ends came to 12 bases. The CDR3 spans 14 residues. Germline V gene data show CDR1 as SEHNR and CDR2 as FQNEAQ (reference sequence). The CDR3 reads CASSAGTHSYEQYF. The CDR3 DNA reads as TGTGCCAGCAGCGCCGGGACACATTCCTACGAGCAGTACTTC.

CDR3 region: CASSLNGLAGGQTEQFF. The CDR3 bases are TGTGCCAGCAGTTTAAACGGACTAGCGGGAGGGCAGACTGAGCAGTTCTTC. The V call is TRBV27, the J call TRBJ2-1; 15 nucleotides line up with TRBD2. There are 17 residues in the CDR3. Germline V gene lookup returns CDR1 MNHEY and CDR2 SMNVEV (reference sequence). J lost 9 bases, V lost 2 bases, and 8 bases had no gene match.

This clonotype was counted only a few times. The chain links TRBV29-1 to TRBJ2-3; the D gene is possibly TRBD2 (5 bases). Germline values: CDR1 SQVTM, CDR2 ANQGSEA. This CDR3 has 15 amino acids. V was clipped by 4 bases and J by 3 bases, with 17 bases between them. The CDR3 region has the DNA TGCAGCGTTGCCTTTGCGGGCGGGTGGACAGATACGCAGTATTTT. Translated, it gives CSVAFAGGWTDTQYF.

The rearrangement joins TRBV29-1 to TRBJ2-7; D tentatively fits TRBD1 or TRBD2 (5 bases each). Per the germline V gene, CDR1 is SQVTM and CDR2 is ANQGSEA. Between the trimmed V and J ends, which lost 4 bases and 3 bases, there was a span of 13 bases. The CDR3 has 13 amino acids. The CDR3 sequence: CSVAVGPFYEQYF. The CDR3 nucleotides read TGCAGCGTTGCAGTGGGACCCTTCTACGAGCAGTACTTC.

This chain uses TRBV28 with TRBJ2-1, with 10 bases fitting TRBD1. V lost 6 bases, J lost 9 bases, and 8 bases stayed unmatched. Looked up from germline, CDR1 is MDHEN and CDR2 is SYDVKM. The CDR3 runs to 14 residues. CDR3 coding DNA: TGTGCCAGCAGCTACGACAGGGGGCATGGTGAGCAGTTCTTC. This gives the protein CASSYDRGHGEQFF.

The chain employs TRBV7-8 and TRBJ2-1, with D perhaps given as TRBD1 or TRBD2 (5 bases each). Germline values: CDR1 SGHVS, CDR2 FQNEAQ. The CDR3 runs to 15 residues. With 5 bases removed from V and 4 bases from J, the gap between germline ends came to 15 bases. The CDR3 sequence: CASSGTGTEYNEQFF. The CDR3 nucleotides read TGTGCCAGCAGCGGGACCGGGACCGAATACAATGAGCAGTTCTTC.

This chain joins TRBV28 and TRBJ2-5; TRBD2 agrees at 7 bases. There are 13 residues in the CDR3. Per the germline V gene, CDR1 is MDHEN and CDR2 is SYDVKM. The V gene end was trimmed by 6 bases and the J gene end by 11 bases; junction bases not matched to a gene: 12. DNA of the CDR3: TGTGCCAGCAGCTCCCGTGGAGGGAGGGAGCAGTACTTC. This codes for CASSSRGGREQYF.

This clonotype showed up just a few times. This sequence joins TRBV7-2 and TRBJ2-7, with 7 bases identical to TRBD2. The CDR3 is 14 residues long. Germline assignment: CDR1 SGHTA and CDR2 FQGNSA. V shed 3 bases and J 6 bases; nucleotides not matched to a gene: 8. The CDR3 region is CASSFSGGVSEQYF. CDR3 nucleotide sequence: TGTGCCAGCAGCTTTAGTGGGGGGGTAAGCGAGCAGTACTTC.

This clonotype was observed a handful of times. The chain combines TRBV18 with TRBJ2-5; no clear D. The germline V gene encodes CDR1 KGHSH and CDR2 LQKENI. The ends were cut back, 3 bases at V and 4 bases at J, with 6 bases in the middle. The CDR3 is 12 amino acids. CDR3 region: CASSPMLETQYF. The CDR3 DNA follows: TGTGCCAGCTCACCGATGTTAGAGACCCAGTACTTC.

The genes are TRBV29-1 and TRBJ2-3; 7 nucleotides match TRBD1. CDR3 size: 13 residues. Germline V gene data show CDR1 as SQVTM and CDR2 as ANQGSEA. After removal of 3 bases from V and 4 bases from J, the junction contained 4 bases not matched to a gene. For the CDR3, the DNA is TGCAGCGTTGAGACACAGGGGTCAGATACGCAGTATTTT. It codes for CSVETQGSDTQYF.

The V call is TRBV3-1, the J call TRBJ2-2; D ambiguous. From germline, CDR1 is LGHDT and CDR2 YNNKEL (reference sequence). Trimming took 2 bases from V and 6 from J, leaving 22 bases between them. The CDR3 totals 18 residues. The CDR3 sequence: CASSQFVSQLGLPGELFF. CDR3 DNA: TGTGCCAGCAGCCAATTCGTGTCCCAGCTGGGTCTCCCCGGGGAGCTGTTTTTT. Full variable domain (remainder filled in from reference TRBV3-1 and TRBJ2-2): DTAVSQTPKYLVTQMGNDKSIKCEQNLGHDTMYWYKQDSKKFLKIMFSYNNKELIINETVPNRFSPKSPDKAHLNLHINSLELGDSAVYFCASSQFVSQLGLPGELFFGEGSRLTVL.

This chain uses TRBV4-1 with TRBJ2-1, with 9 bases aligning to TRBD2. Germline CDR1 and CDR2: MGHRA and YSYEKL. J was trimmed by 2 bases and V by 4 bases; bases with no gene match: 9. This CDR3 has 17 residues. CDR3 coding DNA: TGCGCCAGCAGCCGGGACGGCGGGAGGGGACCCTACAATGAGCAGTTCTTC. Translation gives CASSRDGGRGPYNEQFF.

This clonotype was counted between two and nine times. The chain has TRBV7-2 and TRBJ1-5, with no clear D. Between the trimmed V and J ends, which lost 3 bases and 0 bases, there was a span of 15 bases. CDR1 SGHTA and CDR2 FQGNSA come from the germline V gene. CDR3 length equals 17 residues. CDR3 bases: TGTGCCAGCAGCTTGGAGCCACCTGGGTATAGCAATCAGCCCCAGCATTTT. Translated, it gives CASSLEPPGYSNQPQHF.

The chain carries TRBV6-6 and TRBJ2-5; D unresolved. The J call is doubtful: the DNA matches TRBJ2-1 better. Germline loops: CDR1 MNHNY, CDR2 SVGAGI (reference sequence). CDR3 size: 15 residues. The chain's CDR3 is CASSEVANPSNEQFF. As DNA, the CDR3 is TGTGCCAGCAGTGAGGTAGCTAATCCCTCCAATGAGCAGTTCTTC.

The DNA of the CDR3 is TGTGCCAGCAGTCATGGGGCCTTTCCGGGCCAAGAGACCCAGTACTTC. Translating it yields CASSHGAFPGQETQYF. The gene calls are TRBV27 and TRBJ2-5, with a tentative D call TRBD1 (5 bases). This CDR3 has 16 amino acids. Germline loops: CDR1 MNHEY, CDR2 SMNVEV (reference sequence). V was shortened by 5 bases and J by 1 base, with 17 bases between the two germline ends.